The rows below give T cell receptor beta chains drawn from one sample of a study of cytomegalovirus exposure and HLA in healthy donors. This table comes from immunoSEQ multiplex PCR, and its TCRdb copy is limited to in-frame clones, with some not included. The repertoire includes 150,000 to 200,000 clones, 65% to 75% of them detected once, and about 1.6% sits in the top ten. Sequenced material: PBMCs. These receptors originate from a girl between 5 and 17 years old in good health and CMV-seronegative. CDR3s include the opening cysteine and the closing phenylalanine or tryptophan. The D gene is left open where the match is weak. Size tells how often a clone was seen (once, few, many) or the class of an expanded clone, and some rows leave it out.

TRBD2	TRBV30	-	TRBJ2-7	CAWGEGWTSEQYF	TGTGCCTGGGGGGAGGGATGGACTTCCGAGCAGTACTTC
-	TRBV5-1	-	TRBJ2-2	CASSLAGAATGELFF	TGCGCCAGCAGCCTTGCTGGGGCCGCCACCGGGGAGCTGTTTTTT
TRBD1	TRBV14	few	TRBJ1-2	CASYVMDPGTAYGYTF	TGTGCCAGCTACGTAATGGACCCCGGGACAGCCTATGGCTACACCTTC
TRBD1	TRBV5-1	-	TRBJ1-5	CASRPGQGNQPQHF	TGCGCCAGCCGACCGGGACAGGGCAATCAGCCCCAGCATTTT
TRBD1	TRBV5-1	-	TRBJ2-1	CASSLGAGGLSYNEQFF	TGCGCCAGCAGCTTGGGTGCAGGGGGCTTGTCCTACAATGAGCAGTTCTTC
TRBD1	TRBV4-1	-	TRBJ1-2	CASSQPRQGNYGYTF	TGCGCCAGCAGCCAACCCCGACAGGGGAACTATGGCTACACCTTC
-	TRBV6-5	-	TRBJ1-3	CASSRLTGYGNTIYF	TGTGCCAGCAGCCGCCTGACAGGATACGGAAACACCATATATTTT
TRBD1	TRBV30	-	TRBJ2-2	CAWMGAGGFTGELFF	TGTGCCTGGATGGGGGCAGGGGGCTTCACCGGGGAGCTGTTTTTT
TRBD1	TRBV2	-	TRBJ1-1	CASRRDRENTEAFF	TGTGCCAGCAGGCGGGACAGGGAGAACACTGAAGCTTTCTTT
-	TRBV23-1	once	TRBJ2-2	CASRPGRAMTAGELFF	TGCGCCAGCAGACCAGGCAGGGCCATGACGGCCGGGGAGCTGTTTTTT
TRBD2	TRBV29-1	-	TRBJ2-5	CSATPGLAGGRGPQYF	TGCAGCGCCACCCCGGGACTAGCGGGGGGGAGGGGGCCCCAGTACTTC
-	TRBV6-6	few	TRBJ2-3	CASSPHREGPPDTQYF	TGTGCCAGCAGCCCGCACAGGGAGGGACCCCCAGATACGCAGTATTTT
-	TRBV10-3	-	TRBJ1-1	CAISESELIGTEAFF	TGTGCCATCAGTGAGTCGGAGTTGATTGGCACTGAAGCTTTCTTT
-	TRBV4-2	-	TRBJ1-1	CATRRLGAKTEAFF	TGTGCCACCCGCCGCCTAGGGGCGAAGACTGAAGCTTTCTTT
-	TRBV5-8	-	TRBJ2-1	CASSLALVFLEGHNEQFF	TGTGCCAGCAGCTTGGCTCTAGTTTTCTTAGAGGGCCACAATGAGCAGTTCTTC
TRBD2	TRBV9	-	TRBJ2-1	CASSVDSGPSNEQFF	TGTGCCAGCAGCGTAGATAGCGGGCCATCCAATGAGCAGTTCTTC
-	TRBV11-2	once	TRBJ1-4	CASSLVRLGEEEKLFF	TGTGCCAGCAGCTTAGTACGGTTGGGAGAGGAGGAAAAACTGTTTTTT
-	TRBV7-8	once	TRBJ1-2	CASSLGAGDGYTF	TGTGCCAGCAGCTTAGGGGCAGGGGATGGCTACACCTTC
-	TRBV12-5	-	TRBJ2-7	CASGSQSTGLSSYEQYF	TGTGCTAGTGGTTCCCAATCCACAGGCTTGAGCTCCTACGAGCAGTACTTC
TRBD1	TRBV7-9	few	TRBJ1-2	CASSLSTGGGWVYGYTF	TGTGCCAGCAGCTTGTCCACAGGGGGAGGCTGGGTCTATGGCTACACCTTC
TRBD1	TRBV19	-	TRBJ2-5	CASSIRQGGYQETQYF	TGTGCCAGTAGTATACGACAGGGGGGGTACCAAGAGACCCAGTACTTC
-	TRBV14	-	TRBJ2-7	CASSLPGTFSYEQYF	TGTGCCAGCAGCCTGCCGGGAACCTTCTCCTACGAGCAGTACTTC
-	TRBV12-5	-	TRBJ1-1	CASGSGRVLNTEAFF	TGTGCTAGTGGTTCAGGGAGGGTTTTGAACACTGAAGCTTTCTTT
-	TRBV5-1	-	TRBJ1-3	CASSLAGGGGNTIYF	TGCGCCAGCAGCTTGGCGGGGGGAGGCGGAAACACCATATATTTT
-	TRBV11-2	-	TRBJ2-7	CASSPTRDKYF	TGTGCCAGCAGCCCCACCCGAGACAAGTACTTC
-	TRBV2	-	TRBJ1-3	CASSERTYGNTIYF	TGTGCCAGCAGTGAGCGCACCTATGGAAACACCATATATTTT
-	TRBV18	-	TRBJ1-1	CASSLRGGEATEAFF	TGTGCCAGCTCTCTTAGGGGGGGGGAGGCCACTGAAGCTTTCTTT
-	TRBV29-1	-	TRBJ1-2	CSADPGTGNYGYTF	TGCAGCGCTGACCCGGGAACAGGGAACTATGGCTACACCTTC
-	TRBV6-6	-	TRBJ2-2	CASSLPLELFF	TGTGCCAGCAGTCTCCCACTAGAGCTGTTTTTT
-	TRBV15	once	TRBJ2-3	CATSRDQDSTDTQYF	TGTGCCACCAGCAGAGATCAGGATAGCACAGATACGCAGTATTTT
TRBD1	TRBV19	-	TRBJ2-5	CATGTGVALETQYF	TGTGCCACAGGGACAGGGGTAGCTTTGGAGACCCAGTACTTC
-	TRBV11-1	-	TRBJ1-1	CASSLQQGEAFF	TGTGCCAGCAGCTTACAACAGGGAGAAGCTTTCTTT
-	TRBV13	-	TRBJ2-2	CASSLGTLGGAGELFF	TGTGCCAGCAGCTTAGGGACATTAGGAGGGGCCGGGGAGCTGTTTTTT
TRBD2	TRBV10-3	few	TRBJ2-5	CAISTGLTNQETQYF	TGTGCCATCAGTACGGGACTAACCAACCAAGAGACCCAGTACTTC
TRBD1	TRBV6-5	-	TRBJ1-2	CASRRTGGGYTF	TGTGCCAGCAGACGGACAGGGGGGGGCTACACCTTC
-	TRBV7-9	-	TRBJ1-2	CASSPPGYLNYGYTF	TGTGCCAGCAGCCCACCGGGGTACCTTAACTATGGCTACACCTTC
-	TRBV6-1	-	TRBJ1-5	CASSGQANQPQHF	TGTGCCAGCAGTGGACAGGCTAATCAGCCCCAGCATTTT
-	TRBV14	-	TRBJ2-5	CASSQGGGETQYF	TGTGCCAGCAGCCAGGGGGGTGGAGAGACCCAGTACTTC
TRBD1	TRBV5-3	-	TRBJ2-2	CARSLPDRGPGELFF	TGTGCCAGAAGCTTGCCGGACAGGGGGCCCGGGGAGCTGTTTTTT
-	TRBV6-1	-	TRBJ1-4	CASSDRENEKLFF	TGTGCCAGCAGTGACAGGGAAAATGAAAAACTGTTTTTT
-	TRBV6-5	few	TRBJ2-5	CASRKGAQETQYF	TGTGCCAGCCGAAAAGGGGCTCAAGAGACCCAGTACTTC
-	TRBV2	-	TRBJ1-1	CATQPGANTEAFF	TGTGCCACCCAGCCAGGGGCGAACACTGAAGCTTTCTTT
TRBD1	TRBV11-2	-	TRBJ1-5	CASSIDRVNQPQHF	TGTGCCAGCAGCATTGACAGGGTAAATCAGCCCCAGCATTTT
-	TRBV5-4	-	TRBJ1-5	CASSLRGANQPQHF	TGTGCCAGCAGCTTGAGGGGTGCGAATCAGCCCCAGCATTTT
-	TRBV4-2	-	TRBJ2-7	CASSQDLSVTYEQYF	TGTGCCAGCAGCCAAGATCTTAGCGTAACCTACGAGCAGTACTTC
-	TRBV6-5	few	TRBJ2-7	CASSSYSYEQYF	TGTGCCAGCAGTTCGTATTCCTACGAGCAGTACTTC
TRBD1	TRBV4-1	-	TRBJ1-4	CASSLLQGATNEKLFF	TGCGCCAGCAGCCTTTTGCAGGGGGCAACTAATGAAAAACTGTTTTTT
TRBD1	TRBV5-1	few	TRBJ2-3	CASIRGLTRPTDTQYF	TGCGCCAGCATAAGGGGGCTAACCCGCCCTACAGATACGCAGTATTTT
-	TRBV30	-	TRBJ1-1	CAWRGGEATEAFF	TGTGCCTGGAGAGGTGGCGAGGCAACTGAAGCTTTCTTT
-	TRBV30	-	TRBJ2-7	CALDRTPSYEQYF	TGTGCCCTCGACAGGACCCCATCCTACGAGCAGTACTTC
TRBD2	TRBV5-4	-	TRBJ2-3	CASNHASGATDTQYF	TGTGCCAGCAACCACGCTAGCGGCGCCACAGATACGCAGTATTTT
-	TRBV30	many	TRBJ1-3	CAWVASPGLGIHNTIYF	TGTGCCTGGGTAGCCTCTCCGGGACTTGGGATTCACAACACCATATATTTT
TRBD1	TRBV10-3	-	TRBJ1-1	CASEGQPNTEAFF	TGTGCCAGCGAGGGACAGCCGAACACTGAAGCTTTCTTT
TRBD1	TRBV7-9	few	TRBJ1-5	CASSPGTGFRGTGPQHF	TGTGCCAGCAGCCCCGGGACAGGGTTTAGGGGGACGGGACCCCAGCATTTT